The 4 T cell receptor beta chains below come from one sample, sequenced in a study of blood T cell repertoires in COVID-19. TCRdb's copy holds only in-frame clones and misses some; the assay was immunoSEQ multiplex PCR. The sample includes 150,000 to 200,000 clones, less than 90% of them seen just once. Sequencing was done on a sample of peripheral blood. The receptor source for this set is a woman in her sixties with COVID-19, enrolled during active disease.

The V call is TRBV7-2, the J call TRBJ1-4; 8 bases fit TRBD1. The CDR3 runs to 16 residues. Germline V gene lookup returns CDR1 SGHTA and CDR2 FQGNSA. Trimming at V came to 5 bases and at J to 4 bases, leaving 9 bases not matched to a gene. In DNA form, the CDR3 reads TGTGCCAGCAGCCTAATCCAGGGGGCTGGTAATGAAAAACTGTTTTTT. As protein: CASSLIQGAGNEKLFF.

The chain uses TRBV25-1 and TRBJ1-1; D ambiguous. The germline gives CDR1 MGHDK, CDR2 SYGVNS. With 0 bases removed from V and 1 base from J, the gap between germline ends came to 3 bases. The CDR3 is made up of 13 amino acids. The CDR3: CASSEYRNTEAFF. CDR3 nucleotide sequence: TGTGCCAGCAGTGAATACAGGAACACTGAAGCTTTCTTT.

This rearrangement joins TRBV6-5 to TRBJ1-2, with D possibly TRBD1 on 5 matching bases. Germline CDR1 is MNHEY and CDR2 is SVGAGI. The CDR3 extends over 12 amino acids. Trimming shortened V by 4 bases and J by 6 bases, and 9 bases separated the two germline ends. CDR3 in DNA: TGTGCCAGCAGTTCCAGGGTCGATGGCTACACCTTC. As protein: CASSSRVDGYTF.

The CDR3 loop is CASKRVRGNEQFF. In nucleotides, the CDR3 is TGTGCCAGCAAGCGGGTGCGTGGCAATGAGCAGTTCTTC. V is TRBV2 and J is TRBJ2-1, with D possibly being TRBD2 (6 bases). V was shortened by 7 bases and J by 6 bases, with 13 bases between the two germline ends. The CDR3 contains 13 residues. From germline, CDR1 is SNHLY and CDR2 FYNNEI.